This is a list of T cell receptor beta chains from one sample in a study of T cells in localized non-small cell lung cancer. Sequencing used immunoSEQ multiplex PCR; TCRdb keeps in-frame clones, though not all of them. The sample holds around 4,600 clones, roughly 29% seen once. The source was lung tumor tissue, collected before any cancer treatment. All receptors come from a man between 35 and 75 years old with stage III squamous cell lung carcinoma. Each CDR3 is given with its conserved first and last residue. The order of the fields is D gene, clone size, V gene, J gene, CDR3 DNA, CDR3 protein. A D gene is named only where the DNA matches it firmly. A clone size is listed for some rows: how often the clone was seen (once, few, many), or a class if it is expanded.

D gene: -
clone size: -
V gene: TRBV1
J gene: TRBJ1-6
CDR3 DNA: TGCGCCAGCAGCCACACTACTCTCCAGGGTATAGATTCACCCCTCCATTTT
CDR3 protein: CASSHTTLQGIDSPLHF

D gene: TRBD1
clone size: -
V gene: TRBV19
J gene: TRBJ1-4
CDR3 DNA: TGTGCCAGTAGGCCGGGACAGGGAGAGACAGCTAATGAAAAACTGTTTTTT
CDR3 protein: CASRPGQGETANEKLFF

D gene: -
clone size: -
V gene: TRBV19
J gene: TRBJ1-2
CDR3 DNA: TGTGCCAGTAGTAGTCGGCGCCCCCTCCCAGCGGACTATGGCTACACCTTC
CDR3 protein: CASSSRRPLPADYGYTF

D gene: TRBD2
clone size: -
V gene: TRBV19
J gene: TRBJ2-3
CDR3 DNA: TGTGCCAGTAGTATTGAGCGGGGGAGCACAGATACGCAGTATTTT
CDR3 protein: CASSIERGSTDTQYF

D gene: TRBD2
clone size: few
V gene: TRBV6-8
J gene: TRBJ2-2
CDR3 DNA: TGTGCCAGCAGGTTCGGGGGGGCTGTTGGCGGGGAGCTGTTTTTT
CDR3 protein: CASRFGGAVGGELFF

D gene: TRBD1
clone size: few
V gene: TRBV11-3
J gene: TRBJ1-1
CDR3 DNA: TGTGCCAGCAGCTACCGGACAGGGGGCTTCCCCTCTGAAGCTTTCTTT
CDR3 protein: CASSYRTGGFPSEAFF

D gene: -
clone size: -
V gene: TRBV4-1
J gene: TRBJ2-1
CDR3 DNA: TGCGCCAGCAGTCGAGGACAGACCGATTACAATGAGCAGTTCTTC
CDR3 protein: CASSRGQTDYNEQFF

D gene: -
clone size: -
V gene: TRBV29-1
J gene: TRBJ2-5
CDR3 DNA: TGCAGCTCCGGGACACCAATGCAAGAGACCCAGTACTTC
CDR3 protein: CSSGTPMQETQYF

D gene: TRBD2
clone size: few
V gene: TRBV11-3
J gene: TRBJ2-2
CDR3 DNA: TGTGCCAGCAGCCTTAGATCCGGTTATAAGCGGGAGAACACCGGGGAGCTGTTTTTT
CDR3 protein: CASSLRSGYKRENTGELFF

D gene: TRBD2
clone size: -
V gene: TRBV29-1
J gene: TRBJ2-3
CDR3 DNA: TGCAGCGTTGAAGGCCTAGCGGGGGTTCTCGATACGCAGTATTTT
CDR3 protein: CSVEGLAGVLDTQYF

D gene: -
clone size: few
V gene: TRBV11-3
J gene: TRBJ1-2
CDR3 DNA: TGTGCCAGCAGCCCCCCAGAGGGCCGATCAGGGCGGCGCGGTAGAGGCTACACCTTC
CDR3 protein: CASSPPEGRSGRRGRGYTF

D gene: -
clone size: -
V gene: TRBV9
J gene: TRBJ2-3
CDR3 DNA: TGTGCCAGCAGCGTAGGGGGGACCACAGATACGCAGTATTTT
CDR3 protein: CASSVGGTTDTQYF

D gene: -
clone size: medium-sized
V gene: TRBV6-8
J gene: TRBJ1-2
CDR3 DNA: TGTGCCAGCAGCTTTTTGACTAACTATGGCTACACCTTC
CDR3 protein: CASSFLTNYGYTF

D gene: -
clone size: -
V gene: TRBV19
J gene: TRBJ2-1
CDR3 DNA: TGTGCCAGTAGTTCCGGACTTTTTTCCTACAATGAGCAGTTCTTC
CDR3 protein: CASSSGLFSYNEQFF

D gene: -
clone size: few
V gene: TRBV19
J gene: TRBJ1-6
CDR3 DNA: TGTGCCAGTAGTCTACCGACTCTTGGGGATTCACCCCTCCACTTT
CDR3 protein: CASSLPTLGDSPLHF

D gene: -
clone size: -
V gene: TRBV19
J gene: TRBJ2-7
CDR3 DNA: TGTGCCAGTAGTAATGGGAGAAACTACGAGCAGTACTTC
CDR3 protein: CASSNGRNYEQYF

D gene: -
clone size: -
V gene: TRBV12-5
J gene: TRBJ1-4
CDR3 DNA: TGTGCTAGCGACGATGGAACGAGTGAGGAAAAACTGTTTTTT
CDR3 protein: CASDDGTSEEKLFF

D gene: -
clone size: -
V gene: TRBV19
J gene: TRBJ1-6
CDR3 DNA: TGTGCCAGTAGTAGGGGCAGGGATTCACCCCTCCACTTT
CDR3 protein: CASSRGRDSPLHF

D gene: -
clone size: -
V gene: TRBV12-5
J gene: TRBJ2-7
CDR3 DNA: TGTGCTAGTGCCCCCAGGCGGGTGGAATATCCCACCAGGGAGCAGTACTTC
CDR3 protein: CASAPRRVEYPTREQYF

D gene: TRBD2
clone size: few
V gene: TRBV11-3
J gene: TRBJ2-2
CDR3 DNA: TGTGCCAGCAGCTTGGGGACTAGCGGGGCGAACACCGGGGAGCTGTTTTTT
CDR3 protein: CASSLGTSGANTGELFF

D gene: TRBD1
clone size: -
V gene: TRBV19
J gene: TRBJ2-1
CDR3 DNA: TGTGCCAGTAGTATATCCTCAGACAGGGCCTTCTCCTACAATGAGCAGTTCTTC
CDR3 protein: CASSISSDRAFSYNEQFF

D gene: -
clone size: few
V gene: TRBV11-3
J gene: TRBJ1-6
CDR3 DNA: TGTGCCAACAGCAGCAGCCCGAGCTCCTATAATTCACCCCTCCACTTT
CDR3 protein: CANSSSPSSYNSPLHF

D gene: -
clone size: -
V gene: TRBV19
J gene: TRBJ2-1
CDR3 DNA: TGTGCCAGTAGCCCCAGCGGGAATGAGCAGTTCTTC
CDR3 protein: CASSPSGNEQFF

D gene: -
clone size: -
V gene: TRBV9
J gene: TRBJ1-6
CDR3 DNA: TGTGCCAGCGGGGACACGTCAGGGGCGGCCCTCCACTTT
CDR3 protein: CASGDTSGAALHF

D gene: -
clone size: few
V gene: TRBV11-3
J gene: TRBJ1-1
CDR3 DNA: TGTGCCAGCAGTTTTGCGGGACAGAACACTGAAGCTTTCTTT
CDR3 protein: CASSFAGQNTEAFF

D gene: -
clone size: few
V gene: TRBV11-3
J gene: TRBJ2-7
CDR3 DNA: TGTGCCAGCAGCTTTTCGGGGGCGGGAGAATACGAGCAGTACTTC
CDR3 protein: CASSFSGAGEYEQYF

D gene: -
clone size: few
V gene: TRBV6-7
J gene: TRBJ1-1
CDR3 DNA: TGTGCCAGCAGCACCCCCTCGGGCACTGAAGCTTTCTTT
CDR3 protein: CASSTPSGTEAFF

D gene: -
clone size: -
V gene: TRBV18
J gene: TRBJ1-2
CDR3 DNA: TGTGCCAGCTCAATAGGGGGGAACAACTATGGCTACACCTTC
CDR3 protein: CASSIGGNNYGYTF

D gene: -
clone size: -
V gene: TRBV6-7
J gene: TRBJ2-3
CDR3 DNA: TGTGCCACAGCCCCGGGCACAGATACGCAGTATTTT
CDR3 protein: CATAPGTDTQYF

D gene: -
clone size: -
V gene: TRBV30
J gene: TRBJ1-1
CDR3 DNA: TGTGCCTGGGGTGCGAGGGGGGCCTTGGCGAACACTGAAGCTTTCTTT
CDR3 protein: CAWGARGALANTEAFF